One sample yielded the 13 T cell receptor beta chains listed below, sequenced in a study of blood T cell repertoires in COVID-19. The repertoire was sequenced with immunoSEQ multiplex PCR; TCRdb's copy has only in-frame clones and lacks some. This table has 250,000 to 350,000 clones, 65% to 85% appearing once. Material for sequencing was peripheral blood. Source of these receptors: a human donor with COVID-19, enrolled during active disease. The donor label of this sample is uncertain.

The V call is TRBV12-3 or TRBV12-4, the J call TRBJ1-3; D is perhaps TRBD1 (6 bases). The CDR3 has 13 amino acids. V was cut by 11 bases and J by 4 bases, with 15 bases left in between. The CDR3 nucleotides are TGTGCCTCTGCGGGGGACATAGGAAACACCATATATTTT. Its translation: CASAGDIGNTIYF.

This rearrangement joins TRBV6-2 or TRBV6-3 to TRBJ2-7; 9 bases are shared with TRBD1. CDR1 and CDR2 from the germline V gene are MNHEY and SVGEGT. The length of the CDR3 is 15 residues. Losses at the gene ends were 6 bases for V and 0 bases for J; bases not matched to a gene: 6. The CDR3 bases are TGTGCCAGCAGCACGCGGGACAGGGTCTCCTACGAGCAGTACTTC. Translation: CASSTRDRVSYEQYF.

The chain combines TRBV24-1 with TRBJ2-1; the match to TRBD1 covers 9 bases. Unmatched junction bases numbered 9, after V lost 4 bases and J lost 15 bases. CDR1 KGHDR and CDR2 SFDVKD come from the germline V gene. This CDR3 is built from 13 residues. CDR3 sequence (DNA): TGTGCCACCAGTGACTCCGGGACAGGGCTTCTGTTCTTC. Translated: CATSDSGTGLLFF.

The chain uses TRBV7-2 and TRBJ2-5, with 13 positions matching TRBD2. From germline, CDR1 is SGHTA and CDR2 FQGNSA. The CDR3 has 16 amino acids. Trimming at V came to 1 base and at J to 2 bases, leaving 1 base not matched to a gene. This CDR3 is CASSLGGLAGQETQYF. CDR3 coding DNA: TGTGCCAGCAGCTTAGGGGGACTAGCGGGGCAAGAGACCCAGTACTTC.

V and J are TRBV5-4 and TRBJ2-3; D might be TRBD2 (6 bases). CDR1 and CDR2 (germline): SGHNT, YYREEE (reference sequence). There are 14 residues in the CDR3. Trimming removed 2 bases at V and 6 bases at J, with 13 bases between. The DNA for the CDR3 is TGTGCCAGCAGCTTAGCTGGCGGGGCTGATACGCAGTATTTT. Translated: CASSLAGGADTQYF.

The chain joins TRBV7-6 to TRBJ1-6; D call uncertain. Germline lookup yields CDR1 SGHVS and CDR2 FNYEAQ. Trimming cost V 1 base and J 7 bases, with 11 bases left between them. CDR3 length equals 15 residues. The CDR3 DNA follows: TGTGCCAGCAGCTTAGATCACGGTTCGAATTCACCCCTCCACTTT. Its translation: CASSLDHGSNSPLHF.

CDR3 in amino acids: CAITPGTGKTEAFF. The CDR3, as DNA: TGTGCCATCACCCCGGGGACAGGGAAGACTGAAGCTTTCTTT. The V gene is TRBV10-3, the J gene TRBJ1-1, with 9 bases identical to TRBD1. Germline values: CDR1 ENHRY, CDR2 SYGVKD. Germline trimming cut 7 bases from V and 5 bases from J; bases unmatched to any gene: 8. This CDR3 is built from 14 residues.

The rearrangement uses TRBV19 and TRBJ2-2; D remains unclear. V lost 5 bases, J lost 5 bases, and 9 bases lay in between. CDR1 LNHDA and CDR2 SQIVND come from the germline V gene (reference sequence). CDR3 size: 13 residues. The CDR3 is CASSPRQTGELFF. In DNA, the CDR3 is TGTGCCAGTAGTCCCCGACAAACCGGGGAGCTGTTTTTT.

The chain recombines TRBV7-3 with TRBJ2-2, with 8 nucleotides matching TRBD1. CDR3 length: 16 residues. Trimming removed 6 bases from V and 1 base from J; junction bases left unmatched: 7. Germline V gene lookup returns CDR1 SGHTA and CDR2 FQGTGA. The CDR3 loop reads CASSPLGTGNTGELFF. Written as DNA, the CDR3 is TGTGCCAGCAGTCCCCTAGGGACAGGGAACACCGGGGAGCTGTTTTTT.

This clone was observed a single time. The CDR3 DNA sequence: TGTGCCAGCAGTGTAGTCAGGTTGTACGAGCAGTACTTC. Translated, it gives CASSVVRLYEQYF. The chain links TRBV2 to TRBJ2-7; D unresolved. This CDR3 region has 13 residues. The germline V gene has CDR1 SNHLY and CDR2 FYNNEI. V was shortened by 4 bases and J by 4 bases, with 11 bases between the two germline ends. The full variable domain, its missing parts supplied by reference TRBV2 and TRBJ2-7, is EPEVTQTPSHQVTQMGQEVILRCVPISNHLYFYWYRQILGQKVEFLVSFYNNEISEKSEIFDDQFSVERPDGSNFTLKIRSTKLEDSAMYFCASSVVRLYEQYFGPGTRLTVT.

The rearrangement joins TRBV6-5 to TRBJ1-5, with D uncertain. Germline lookup yields CDR1 MNHEY and CDR2 SVGAGI. V lost 0 bases and J 5 bases, leaving 8 bases between the germline ends. The CDR3 extends over 14 amino acids. The CDR3 coding sequence is TGTGCCAGCAGTTACTCGACCGGGTATCAGCCCCAGCATTTT. It encodes CASSYSTGYQPQHF.

The CDR3 DNA reads TGTGCCAGCAGCTTAGAAAGGGGCCCTCCAGATACGCAGTATTTT. Amino acids: CASSLERGPPDTQYF. The chain couples TRBV7-2 to TRBJ2-3; tentatively, D is TRBD1 (5 bases). CDR1 is SGHTA and CDR2 is FQGNSA in the germline V gene. The V gene lost 1 base and the J gene lost 4 bases, with 12 bases spanning the gap. The CDR3 extends over 15 amino acids. Complete variable domain (other parts from reference TRBV7-2 and TRBJ2-3): GAGVSQSPSNKVTEKGKDVELRCDPISGHTALYWYRQSLGQGLEFLIYFQGNSAPDKSGLPSDRFSAERTGGSVSTLTIQRTQQEDSAVYLCASSLERGPPDTQYFGPGTRLTVL.

This clone was counted only a few times. J is TRBJ1-3 and V is TRBV7-2; D not resolved. V shed 6 bases and J shed 2 bases, with 17 bases lying between them. Germline CDR1 SGHTA, CDR2 FQGNSA. This CDR3 region has 16 residues. The CDR3 nucleotides read TGTGCCAGCAGTTTACTTGGAGGACGGACTGGAAACACCATATATTTT. This encodes CASSLLGGRTGNTIYF.